A single sample gave rise to the 14 T cell receptor beta chains below, sequenced in a study of cytomegalovirus exposure and HLA in healthy donors. Clones were sequenced by immunoSEQ multiplex PCR, and TCRdb holds only the in-frame ones, with some missing. The sample yields under 100,000 clones, roughly 97% seen once. The specimen sequenced was PBMCs. These TCRs come from a man aged 18 to 29 in good health and CMV-seronegative.

The chain has TRBV6-6 and TRBJ1-1; no clear D. V lost 0 bases and J lost 2, with 13 bases in between. Germline V gene data show CDR1 as MNHNY and CDR2 as SVGAGI (reference sequence). This CDR3 is built from 16 residues. This CDR3 is CASSYSNPGENTEAFF. CDR3 coding DNA: TGTGCCAGCAGTTACTCTAATCCGGGAGAAAACACTGAAGCTTTCTTT.

The chain has TRBV19 and TRBJ2-2; TRBD2 matches 9 bases. The junction had 6 bases not matched to a gene; V was cut back by 8 bases and J by 5 bases. In germline, CDR1 is LNHDA, CDR2 SQIVND (reference sequence). The CDR3 totals 14 residues. The CDR3 nucleotides read TGTGCCAGTGGAGCTAGCGGGATAACCGGGGAGCTGTTTTTT. It translates to CASGASGITGELFF.

The V gene is TRBV10-2, the J gene TRBJ2-2, with 11 bases fitting TRBD2. V was clipped by 6 bases and J by 4 bases; unmatched bases: 1. The CDR3 has 14 amino acids. CDR1 is WSHSY, CDR2 SAAADI, per germline. The chain's CDR3 is CASRLAGGTGELFF. The DNA for the CDR3 is TGCGCCAGCAGGCTAGCGGGAGGCACCGGGGAGCTGTTTTTT.

This chain connects TRBV6-1 to TRBJ1-4; D remains unclear. V lost 2 bases and J 7 bases, leaving 11 bases between the germline ends. From germline, CDR1 is MNHNS and CDR2 SASEGT. The CDR3 totals 14 residues. The CDR3 loop reads CASSEFGGSEKLFF. The CDR3 DNA sequence: TGTGCCAGCAGTGAATTCGGAGGGTCTGAAAAACTGTTTTTT.

The rearrangement uses TRBV6-6 and TRBJ1-3; D remains unclear. The CDR3 contains 15 residues. V was shortened by 2 bases and J by 3 bases, with 11 bases between the two germline ends. The germline gives CDR1 MNHNY, CDR2 SVGAGI (reference sequence). The chain's CDR3 is CASSYPEGVGNTIYF. As DNA, the CDR3 is TGTGCCAGCAGTTACCCGGAGGGTGTTGGAAACACCATATATTTT.

This clone appeared a single time. V usage is TRBV19 and J usage is TRBJ1-2, with a weak D call TRBD1 (6 bases). Germline V lookup: CDR1 LNHDA, CDR2 SQIVND (reference sequence). The CDR3 has 13 amino acids. V was pared by 7 bases and J by 6 bases, with 15 bases between. The DNA for the CDR3 is TGTGCCAGTACGCGCCGGACAGTGGATGGCTACACCTTC. Protein product: CASTRRTVDGYTF.

The sample holds one count of this clone. V and J are TRBV13 and TRBJ2-5; 13 nucleotides match TRBD2. This CDR3 comprises 16 residues. The germline V gene encodes CDR1 PRHDT and CDR2 FYEKMQ (reference sequence). J lost 4 bases, V lost 5 bases, and 7 bases had no gene match. This CDR3 reads CASSNQGLAGRETQYF. Written as DNA, the CDR3 is TGTGCCAGCAGCAACCAGGGACTAGCGGGAAGAGAGACCCAGTACTTC. Full variable domain (missing parts from reference TRBV13 and TRBJ2-5): AAGVIQSPRHLIKEKRETATLKCYPIPRHDTVYWYQQGPGQDPQFLISFYEKMQSDKGSIPDRFSAQQFSDYHSELNMSSLELGDSALYFCASSNQGLAGRETQYFGPGTRLLVL.

The rearrangement links TRBV28 to TRBJ2-1; 8 bases align to TRBD1. The CDR3 contains 14 residues. The germline V gene has CDR1 MDHEN and CDR2 SYDVKM. Trimming removed 5 bases from V and 2 bases from J; junction bases left unmatched: 2. CDR3 in amino acids: CASSPGGAYNEQFF. CDR3 DNA: TGTGCCAGCAGTCCAGGGGGCGCCTACAATGAGCAGTTCTTC.

The CDR3 loop reads CASSPRQGRVETQYF. CDR3 in DNA: TGTGCCAGCAGCCCGCGTCAGGGGAGGGTGGAGACCCAGTACTTC. J is TRBJ2-5 and V is TRBV6-5; D might be TRBD2 (7 bases). This CDR3 contains 15 residues. Germline V gene sequence: CDR1 MNHEY, CDR2 SVGAGI. V was clipped by 6 bases and J by 5 bases, with 19 bases between them.

The chain combines TRBV5-4 with TRBJ2-5, with 7 bases aligning to TRBD2. The CDR3 runs 14 residues. The V and J ends lost 3 bases and 4 bases, in that order; junction bases with no gene match: 6. Germline loops: CDR1 SGHNT, CDR2 YYREEE (reference sequence). In nucleotides, the CDR3 is TGTGCCAGCAGCTCCCAGTGGGGGGGAGAGACCCAGTACTTC. It is translated as CASSSQWGGETQYF. The complete variable domain, with remaining parts taken from reference TRBV5-4 and TRBJ2-5, reads ETGVTQSPTHLIKTRGQQVTLRCSSQSGHNTVSWYQQALGQGPQFIFQYYREEENGRGNFPPRFSGLQFPNYSSELNVNALELDDSALYLCASSSQWGGETQYFGPGTRLLVL.

The chain employs TRBV5-5 and TRBJ2-5; TRBD2 agrees at 8 bases. The germline V gene has CDR1 SGHKS and CDR2 YYEKEE (reference sequence). After removal of 5 bases from V and 4 bases from J, the junction contained 10 bases not matched to a gene. The CDR3 is made up of 15 amino acids. CDR3 protein: CASSLDSGGGETQYF. In DNA, the CDR3 is TGTGCCAGCAGTCTTGACAGCGGGGGTGGAGAGACCCAGTACTTC.

This rearrangement joins TRBV7-9 to TRBJ2-5; TRBD2 aligns across 8 bases. Germline V CDR1 and CDR2: SEHNR, FQNEAQ (reference sequence). Trimming at V came to 7 bases and at J to 2 bases, leaving 12 bases not matched to a gene. This CDR3 region has 16 residues. The CDR3 coding sequence is TGTGCCAGCACACGAGCTCGGCGGGAGGCTCAAGAGACCCAGTACTTC. Translated, it gives CASTRARREAQETQYF.

The V gene is TRBV29-1, the J gene TRBJ2-1; 7 bases are shared with TRBD2. Looked up from germline, CDR1 is SQVTM and CDR2 is ANQGSEA. V dropped 1 base and J dropped 8; count of bases not matched to a gene: 8. The CDR3 extends over 14 amino acids. The CDR3: CSVEGTSRSDEQFF. The CDR3 DNA reads as TGCAGCGTTGAAGGGACTAGTCGTTCCGATGAGCAGTTCTTC.

V is TRBV6-6 and J is TRBJ1-3; the D is unclear. The CDR3 consists of 16 residues. The germline V and J ends were trimmed by 6 bases and 0 bases, with 15 bases remaining between them. Germline CDR1 MNHNY, CDR2 SVGAGI (reference sequence). The CDR3 sequence: CASRRNRLSSGNTIYF. DNA of the CDR3: TGTGCCAGCAGAAGGAACAGACTAAGCTCTGGAAACACCATATATTTT.